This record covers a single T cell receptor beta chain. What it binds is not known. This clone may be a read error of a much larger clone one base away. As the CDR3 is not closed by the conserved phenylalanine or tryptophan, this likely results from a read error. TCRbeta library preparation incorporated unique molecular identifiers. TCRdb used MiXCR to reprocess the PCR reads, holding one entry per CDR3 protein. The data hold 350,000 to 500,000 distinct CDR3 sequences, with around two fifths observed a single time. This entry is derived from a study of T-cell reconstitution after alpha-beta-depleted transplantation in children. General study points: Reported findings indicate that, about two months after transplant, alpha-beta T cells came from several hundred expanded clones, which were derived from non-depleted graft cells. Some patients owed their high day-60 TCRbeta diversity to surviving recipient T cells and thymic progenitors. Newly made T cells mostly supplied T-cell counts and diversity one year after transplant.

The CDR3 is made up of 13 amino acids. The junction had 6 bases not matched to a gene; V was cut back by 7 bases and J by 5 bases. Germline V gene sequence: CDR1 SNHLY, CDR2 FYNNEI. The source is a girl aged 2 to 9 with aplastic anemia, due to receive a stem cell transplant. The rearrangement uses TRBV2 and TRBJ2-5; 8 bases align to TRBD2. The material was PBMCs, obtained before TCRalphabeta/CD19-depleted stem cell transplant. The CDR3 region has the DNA TGTGCCAGCAACGGCGGGGGGAGGGAGACCCAGTACTTA. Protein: CASNGGGRETQYL.